This T cell receptor beta chain is from a study of blood T cell repertoires in COVID-19. Overall study context: Some COVID-19 samples were acute and others convalescent; all came from the United States, Italy and Spain.

Participants spanned ages roughly 18 to 90 years and resided in 20 to 30 US areas. Donors of Cohort 3 who recovered were those that had two negative PCRs, clearance, or symptom resolution. V was pared by 6 bases and J by 2 bases, with 7 bases of the junction left unmatched. The length of the CDR3 is 15 residues. The V gene's germline CDR1 is MNHNY and CDR2 SVGAGI (reference sequence). Method: immunoSEQ multiplex PCR; TCRdb's copy keeps in-frame clones and lacks some. This table has about 160,000 clones, about 80% appearing once. The specimen sequenced was PBMCs or T cells enriched from blood (not recorded which). The V and J genes are TRBV6-6 and TRBJ2-7; 10 nucleotides line up with TRBD2. The sequence was collected from a man aged 45-65 years who had recovered from COVID-19. Written as DNA, the CDR3 is TGTGCCAGCAGCCCGAAGAGCGGGGGGGCCTACGAGCAGTACTTC. Residues: CASSPKSGGAYEQYF.